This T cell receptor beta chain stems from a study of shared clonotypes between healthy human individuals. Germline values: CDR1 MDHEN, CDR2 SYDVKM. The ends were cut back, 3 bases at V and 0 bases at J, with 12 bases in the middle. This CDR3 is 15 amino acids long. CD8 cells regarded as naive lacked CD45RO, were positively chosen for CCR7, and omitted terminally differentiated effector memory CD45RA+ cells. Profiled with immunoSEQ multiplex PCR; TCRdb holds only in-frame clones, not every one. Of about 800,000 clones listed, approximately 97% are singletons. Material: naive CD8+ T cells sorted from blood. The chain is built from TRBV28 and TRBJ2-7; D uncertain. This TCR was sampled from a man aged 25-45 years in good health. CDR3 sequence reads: CASSLGGFTSYEQYF. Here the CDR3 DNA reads TGTGCCAGCAGTTTGGGCGGATTTACCTCCTACGAGCAGTACTTC. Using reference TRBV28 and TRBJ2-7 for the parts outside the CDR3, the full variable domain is DVKVTQSSRYLVKRTGEKVFLECVQDMDHENMFWYRQDPGLGLRLIYFSYDVKMKEKGDIPEGYSVSREKKERFSLILESASTNQTSMYLCASSLGGFTSYEQYFGPGTRLTVT.